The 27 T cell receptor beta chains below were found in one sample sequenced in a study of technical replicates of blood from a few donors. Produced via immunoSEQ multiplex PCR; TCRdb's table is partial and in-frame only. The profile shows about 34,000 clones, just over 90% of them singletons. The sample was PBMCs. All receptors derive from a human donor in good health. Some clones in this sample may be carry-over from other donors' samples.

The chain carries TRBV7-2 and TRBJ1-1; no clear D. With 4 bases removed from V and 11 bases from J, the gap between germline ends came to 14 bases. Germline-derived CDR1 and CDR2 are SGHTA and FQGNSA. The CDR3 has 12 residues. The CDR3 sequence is CASSSPDLRAFF. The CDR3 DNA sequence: TGTGCCAGCAGCTCCCCCGACTTGCGGGCTTTCTTT.

This CDR3 reads CASSRGQGQGTYNSPLHF. Here the CDR3 DNA reads TGTGCCAGCAGCCGAGGACAGGGGCAAGGGACCTATAATTCACCCCTCCACTTT. The gene calls are TRBV7-3 and TRBJ1-6, with TRBD1 matching over 9 bases. The CDR3 loop spans 18 amino acids. Trimming cost V 5 bases and J 2 bases; bases outside gene matches: 10. Germline lookup yields CDR1 SGHTA and CDR2 FQGTGA.

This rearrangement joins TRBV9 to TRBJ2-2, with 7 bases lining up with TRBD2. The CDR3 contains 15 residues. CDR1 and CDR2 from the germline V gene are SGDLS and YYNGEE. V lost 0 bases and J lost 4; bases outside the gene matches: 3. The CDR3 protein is CASSVGGGVTGELFF. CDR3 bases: TGTGCCAGCAGCGTAGGCGGGGGAGTCACCGGGGAGCTGTTTTTT.

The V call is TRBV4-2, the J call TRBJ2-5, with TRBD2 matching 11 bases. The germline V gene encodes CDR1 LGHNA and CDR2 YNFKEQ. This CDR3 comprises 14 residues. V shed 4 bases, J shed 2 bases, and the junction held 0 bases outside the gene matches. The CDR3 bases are TGTGCCAGCAGCCGGACTAGCGGGCAAGAGACCCAGTACTTC. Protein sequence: CASSRTSGQETQYF.

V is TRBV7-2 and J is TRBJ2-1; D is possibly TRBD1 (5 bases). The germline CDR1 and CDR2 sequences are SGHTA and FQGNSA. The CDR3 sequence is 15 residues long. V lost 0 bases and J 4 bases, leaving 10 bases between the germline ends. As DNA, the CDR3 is TGTGCCAGCAGCTTAGCGGCGACAGTTTACAATGAGCAGTTCTTC. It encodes CASSLAATVYNEQFF.

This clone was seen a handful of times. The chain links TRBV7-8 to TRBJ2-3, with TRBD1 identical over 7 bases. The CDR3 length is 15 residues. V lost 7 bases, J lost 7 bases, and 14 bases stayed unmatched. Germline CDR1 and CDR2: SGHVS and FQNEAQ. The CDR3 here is CASNARGQGVHTQYF. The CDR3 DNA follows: TGTGCCAGCAACGCCCGAGGGCAGGGGGTACATACGCAGTATTTT.

DNA of the CDR3: TGTGCCAGCAGTTACGACAGTTCGTCTGGGGCCAACGTCCTGACTTTC. Its translation is CASSYDSSSGANVLTF. J is TRBJ2-6 and V is TRBV6-5; perhaps TRBD1 as D (5 bases). CDR1 MNHEY and CDR2 SVGAGI come from the germline V gene. This CDR3 contains 16 residues. V was shortened by 2 bases and J by 1 base, with 9 bases between the two germline ends.

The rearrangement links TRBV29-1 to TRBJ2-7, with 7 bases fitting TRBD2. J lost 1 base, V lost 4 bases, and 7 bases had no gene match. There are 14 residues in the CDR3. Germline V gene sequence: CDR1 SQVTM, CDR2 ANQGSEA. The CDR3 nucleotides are TGCAGCGTTGGAGAACTAGCGTTATCCTACGAGCAGTACTTC. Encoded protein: CSVGELALSYEQYF.

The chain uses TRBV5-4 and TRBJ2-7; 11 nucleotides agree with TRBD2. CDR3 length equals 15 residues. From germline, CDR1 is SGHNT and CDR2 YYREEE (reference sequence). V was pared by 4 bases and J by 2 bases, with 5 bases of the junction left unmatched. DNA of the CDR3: TGTGCCAGCAGCAGCGGGACTAGCGGAACCTACGAGCAGTACTTC. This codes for CASSSGTSGTYEQYF. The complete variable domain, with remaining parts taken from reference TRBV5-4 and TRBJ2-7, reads ETGVTQSPTHLIKTRGQQVTLRCSSQSGHNTVSWYQQALGQGPQFIFQYYREEENGRGNFPPRFSGLQFPNYSSELNVNALELDDSALYLCASSSGTSGTYEQYFGPGTRLTVT.

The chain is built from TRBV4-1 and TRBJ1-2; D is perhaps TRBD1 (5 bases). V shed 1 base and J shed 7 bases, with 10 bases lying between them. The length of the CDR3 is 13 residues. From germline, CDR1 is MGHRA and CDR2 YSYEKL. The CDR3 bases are TGCGCCAGCAGCCAAGTCAGGGAGGCTGGCTACACCTTC. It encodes CASSQVREAGYTF.

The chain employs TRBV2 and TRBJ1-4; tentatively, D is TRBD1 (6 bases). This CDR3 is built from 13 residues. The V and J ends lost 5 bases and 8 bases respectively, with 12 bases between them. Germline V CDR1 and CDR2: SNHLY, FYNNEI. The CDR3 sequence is CASSSGQWEKLFF. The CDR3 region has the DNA TGTGCCAGCAGTAGTGGACAGTGGGAAAAACTGTTTTTT.

The CDR3 is CASSFLERGSYEQYF. DNA of the CDR3: TGTGCCAGCAGCTTCTTAGAGCGGGGCTCCTACGAGCAGTACTTC. V gene TRBV7-9 combines with J gene TRBJ2-7; 7 nucleotides agree with TRBD2. From germline, CDR1 is SEHNR and CDR2 FQNEAQ (reference sequence). The CDR3 is made up of 15 amino acids. With 3 bases clipped from V and 0 bases from J, the junction kept 5 bases outside the gene matches.

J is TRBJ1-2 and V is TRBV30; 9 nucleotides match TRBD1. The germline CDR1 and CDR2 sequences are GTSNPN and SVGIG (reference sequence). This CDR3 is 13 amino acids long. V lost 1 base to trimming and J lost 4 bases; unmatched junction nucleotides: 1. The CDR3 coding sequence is TGTGCCTGGAGTGCACAGGGGGCCTATGGCTACACCTTC. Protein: CAWSAQGAYGYTF.

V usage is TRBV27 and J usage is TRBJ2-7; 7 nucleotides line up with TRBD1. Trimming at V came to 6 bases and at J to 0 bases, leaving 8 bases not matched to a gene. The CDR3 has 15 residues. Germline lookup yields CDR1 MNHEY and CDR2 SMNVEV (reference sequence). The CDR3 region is CASSLLGDSSYEQYF. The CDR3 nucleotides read TGTGCCAGCAGCTTGCTTGGGGACAGCTCCTACGAGCAGTACTTC.

The DNA of the CDR3 is TGTGCTAGTGGTCAGCAGGGGGCCCAAGAGACCCAGTACTTC. Amino acid sequence: CASGQQGAQETQYF. The chain links TRBV12-5 to TRBJ2-5, with 8 bases aligning to TRBD1. Trimming at V came to 5 bases and at J to 1 base, leaving 3 bases not matched to a gene. CDR3 length equals 14 residues. Germline CDR1 and CDR2: LGHNT and FRNRAP.

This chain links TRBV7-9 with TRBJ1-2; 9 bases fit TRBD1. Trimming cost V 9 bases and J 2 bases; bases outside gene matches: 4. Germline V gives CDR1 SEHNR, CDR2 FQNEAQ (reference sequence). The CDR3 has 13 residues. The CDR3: CASTTGGNYGYTF. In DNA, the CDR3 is TGTGCCAGTACCACAGGGGGCAACTATGGCTACACCTTC.

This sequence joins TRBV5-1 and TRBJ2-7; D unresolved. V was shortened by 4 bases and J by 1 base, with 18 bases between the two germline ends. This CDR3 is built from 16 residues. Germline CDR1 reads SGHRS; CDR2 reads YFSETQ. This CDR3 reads CASSPSDGSMSYEQYF. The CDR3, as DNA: TGCGCCAGCAGCCCGAGCGACGGGTCCATGTCCTACGAGCAGTACTTC.

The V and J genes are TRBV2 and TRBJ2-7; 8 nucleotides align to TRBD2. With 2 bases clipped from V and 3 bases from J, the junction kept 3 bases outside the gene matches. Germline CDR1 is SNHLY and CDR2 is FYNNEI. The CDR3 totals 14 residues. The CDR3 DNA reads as TGTGCCAGCAGTGAATTAGCGGGATACTACGAGCAGTACTTC. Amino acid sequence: CASSELAGYYEQYF.

The CDR3 sequence: CASNGIEGNQPQHF. The CDR3 DNA sequence: TGTGCCAGCAACGGGATCGAAGGCAATCAGCCCCAGCATTTT. The rearrangement joins TRBV28 to TRBJ1-5; D is uncertain. This CDR3 comprises 14 residues. Germline loops: CDR1 MDHEN, CDR2 SYDVKM. V shed 7 bases and J shed 2 bases, with 12 bases lying between them.

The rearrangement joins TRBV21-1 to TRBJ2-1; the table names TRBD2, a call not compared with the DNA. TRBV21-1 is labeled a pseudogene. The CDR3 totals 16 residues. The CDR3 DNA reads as TGTGCCAGCAGCGAGACTAGCAGAGGTTCCTACAATGAGCAGTTCTTC. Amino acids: CASSETSRGSYNEQFF.

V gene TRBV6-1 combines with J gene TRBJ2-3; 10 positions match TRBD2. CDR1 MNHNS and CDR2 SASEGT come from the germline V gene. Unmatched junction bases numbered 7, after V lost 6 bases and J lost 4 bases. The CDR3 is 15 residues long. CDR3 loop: CASRPSGGLADTQYF. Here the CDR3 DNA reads TGTGCCAGCAGGCCTAGCGGGGGTCTCGCAGATACGCAGTATTTT.

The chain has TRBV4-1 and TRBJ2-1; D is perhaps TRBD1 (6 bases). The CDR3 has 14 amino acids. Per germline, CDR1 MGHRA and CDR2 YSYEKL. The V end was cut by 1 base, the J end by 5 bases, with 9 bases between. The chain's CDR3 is CASSQARTDNEQFF. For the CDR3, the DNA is TGCGCCAGCAGCCAAGCGAGGACAGACAATGAGCAGTTCTTC.

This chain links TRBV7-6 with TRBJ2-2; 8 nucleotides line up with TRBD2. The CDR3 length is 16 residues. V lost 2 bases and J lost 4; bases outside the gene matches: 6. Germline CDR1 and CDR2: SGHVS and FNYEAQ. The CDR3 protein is CASSLRAGVRTGELFF. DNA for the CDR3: TGTGCCAGCAGCTTACGAGCGGGAGTTCGCACCGGGGAGCTGTTTTTT.

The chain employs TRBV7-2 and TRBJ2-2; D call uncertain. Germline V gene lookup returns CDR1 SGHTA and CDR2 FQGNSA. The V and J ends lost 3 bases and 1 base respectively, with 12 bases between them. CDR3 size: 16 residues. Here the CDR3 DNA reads TGTGCCAGCAGCTTCCCTAACTACCAGAACACCGGGGAGCTGTTTTTT. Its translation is CASSFPNYQNTGELFF.

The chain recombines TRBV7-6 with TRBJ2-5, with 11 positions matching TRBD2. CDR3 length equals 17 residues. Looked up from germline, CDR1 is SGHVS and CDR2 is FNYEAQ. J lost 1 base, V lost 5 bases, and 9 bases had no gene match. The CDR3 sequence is CASSRPGTSGSQETQYF. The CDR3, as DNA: TGTGCCAGCAGCCGACCCGGGACTAGCGGCTCCCAAGAGACCCAGTACTTC.

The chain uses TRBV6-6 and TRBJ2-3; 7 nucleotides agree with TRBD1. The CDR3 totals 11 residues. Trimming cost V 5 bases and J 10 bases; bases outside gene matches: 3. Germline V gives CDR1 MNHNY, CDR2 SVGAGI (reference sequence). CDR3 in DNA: TGTGCCAGCAGTGGGACAGTGGCGCAGTATTTT. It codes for CASSGTVAQYF.

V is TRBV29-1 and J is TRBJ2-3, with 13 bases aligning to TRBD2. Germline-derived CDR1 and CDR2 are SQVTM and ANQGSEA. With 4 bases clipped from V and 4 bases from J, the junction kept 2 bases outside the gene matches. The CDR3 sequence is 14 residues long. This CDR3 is CSVGTSGRSDTQYF. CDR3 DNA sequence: TGCAGCGTTGGGACTAGCGGGAGATCAGATACGCAGTATTTT.